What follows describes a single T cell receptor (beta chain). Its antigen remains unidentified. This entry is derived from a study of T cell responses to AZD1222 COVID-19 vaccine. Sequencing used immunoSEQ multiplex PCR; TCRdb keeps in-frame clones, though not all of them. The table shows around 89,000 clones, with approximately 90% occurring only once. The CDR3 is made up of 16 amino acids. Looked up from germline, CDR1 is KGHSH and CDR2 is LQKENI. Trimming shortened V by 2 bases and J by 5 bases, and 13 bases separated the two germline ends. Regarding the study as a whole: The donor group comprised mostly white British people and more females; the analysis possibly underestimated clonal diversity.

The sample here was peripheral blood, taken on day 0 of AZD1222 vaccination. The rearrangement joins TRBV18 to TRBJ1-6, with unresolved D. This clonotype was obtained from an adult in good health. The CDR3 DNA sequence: TGTGCCAGCTCACCAAGACGAGCAGAAGATAATTCACCCCTCCACTTT. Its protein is CASSPRRAEDNSPLHF.